Many counts were recorded for the clone carrying this TCR beta chain. TCRdb re-analysed the 5' RACE reads in MiXCR, keeping a single row per CDR3 protein. The repertoire has 15,000 to 20,000 distinct CDR3 sequences, about 10% of them found once; the top ten carry around 30%. The entry originates in a study of neurological immune-mediated disorders. The sequenced sample was CD8+ T cells from blood. This TCR was recovered from a woman in her fifties or sixties in good health.

The CDR3 coding sequence is TGTGCCTGGAGTGTACTCGGGGAAAAACTGTTTTTT. Its protein product is CAWSVLGEKLFF. The chain uses TRBV30 and TRBJ1-4, with D unresolved. The V gene's germline CDR1 is GTSNPN and CDR2 SVGIG (reference sequence). V was shortened by 0 bases and J by 8 bases, with 7 bases between the two germline ends. This CDR3 comprises 12 residues.